This T cell receptor (beta chain) was identified in a study of regulatory T cells in long-lasting Graves disease. This CDR3 is 13 amino acids long. CDR1 is DFQATT and CDR2 is SNEGSKA in the germline V gene (reference sequence). V lost 6 bases, J lost 3 bases, and 12 bases lay in between. CDR3-region Arm-PCR and iRepertoire HTBI primers produced the TCR beta libraries. TCRdb reprocessed the multiplex PCR reads via MiXCR and lists one record per CDR3 protein. The data hold approximately 490,000 distinct CDR3 sequences, with roughly 17% observed a single time. The table lists this clonotype with many counts. Described time point: newly diagnosed GD, antithyroid drugs for less than 3 months. PBMC-derived RNA was used for the TCR library. An endocrinology department in Xi'an, China, supplied the patients. These data are also associated with another study on T cells in Graves' hyperthyroidism and ophthalmopathy.

The sample in question was peripheral blood mononuclear cells (PBMCs), obtained at new diagnosis, from a patient treated with antithyroid drugs. This chain connects TRBV20-1 to TRBJ1-5; weak D call: TRBD1 (6 bases). This clonotype was obtained from a man aged 35-49 years with Graves disease. The CDR3 DNA reads TGCAGTGCACAGGGAATGAACAATCAGCCCCAGCATTTT. Its translation is CSAQGMNNQPQHF.